These T cell receptor beta chains were read from a single sample in a study of patients and donors after allogeneic stem cell transplantation. One entry per CDR3 protein results from TCRdb running MiXCR on the RT-PCR reads. This table holds 160,000 or so distinct CDR3 sequences, nearly 25% found once. Source material: blood, either unsorted or a sorted T cell fraction (not recorded which). All receptors come from a human donor who was either an allogeneic HSCT recipient or a stem cell or donor lymphocyte infusion donor (not recorded which). It is not recorded whose cells these are; they may come from a transplant donor. The conserved cysteine and the conserved F or W are not part of the CDR3 here. D genes are given only for firm matches.

cdr3_length	v_call	d_call	j_call	cdr3_aa
11	TRBV29-1	-	TRBJ2-7	SVVSRGSYEQY
12	TRBV3-1	-	TRBJ2-7	ASSPTTNTYEQY
14	TRBV20-1	TRBD2	TRBJ2-1	SARLAGQSSYNEQF
12	TRBV5-5	-	TRBJ1-1	ASSFSYWDTEAF
12	TRBV11-1	-	TRBJ2-5	ASSRAEYQETQY
12	TRBV5-1	-	TRBJ2-5	ASSFRDGAETQY
12	TRBV12-3/TRBV12-4	-	TRBJ1-5	ASRSAVSWQPQH
16	TRBV7-8	-	TRBJ2-4	ASSLRERPILAKNIQY
12	TRBV6-2/TRBV6-3	-	TRBJ1-1	ASSWTVLNTEAF
14	TRBV5-6	-	TRBJ1-5	ASSHAGEGSNQPQH
11	TRBV7-3	-	TRBJ2-5	ASSLTPVETQY
11	TRBV7-3	-	TRBJ1-1	ASSIGQNTEAF
12	TRBV7-2	-	TRBJ2-1	AGRAERSYNEQF
14	TRBV19	-	TRBJ2-5	ASSIVDYPNQETQY
13	TRBV27	-	TRBJ2-1	ASSSPIKSYNEQF
14	TRBV20-1	-	TRBJ1-1	SAREAGWSGYTEAF
13	TRBV25-1	TRBD1	TRBJ1-6	ASSPGGRVGSPLH